This T cell receptor beta chain was identified during a study of beta chain features in type 1 diabetes. Findings and limits, study-wide: Patients with Type 1 diabetes showed moderately but significantly shorter TCRB CDR3s in all four CD4+ subsets.

In this sample, this clone turned up a few times. Antigen specificity is unknown. The CDR3 loop spans 18 amino acids. Trimming stripped 0 bases from V and 2 bases from J, with 15 bases between. The germline CDR1 and CDR2 sequences are SGHRS and YFSETQ. Expressed TCRB transcripts were sequenced because the entire RNA isolate underwent reverse transcription. TCRdb keeps only in-frame clones here, not all; method: immunoSEQ multiplex PCR. The sample lists about 650,000 clones, 12% occurring once. Sample: naive CD4+ T cells from blood. This TCR was recovered from a man in his thirties or forties with type 1 diabetes. The chain links TRBV5-1 to TRBJ2-6, with D possibly matching TRBD2 (6 bases). This CDR3 is CASSLELGGWAGANVLTF. The CDR3 DNA reads as TGCGCCAGCAGCTTGGAGCTCGGGGGATGGGCTGGGGCCAACGTCCTGACTTTC.